This section outlines one T cell receptor (beta chain) sequence together with its context. Its antigen is unknown. Expressed TCRB transcripts were sequenced because the entire RNA isolate underwent reverse transcription. Sequenced by immunoSEQ multiplex PCR; TCRdb stores in-frame clones only, minus some. The repertoire consists of about 150,000 clones, with 9.2% occurring once and the leading ten covering 0.68%. Sampling consisted of one heparinised blood draw per donor, averaging around 110 mL. The germline V and J ends were trimmed by 4 bases and 1 base, with 12 bases remaining between them. The CDR3 is made up of 15 amino acids. CDR1 is SGHRS and CDR2 is YFSETQ in the germline V gene. This entry belongs to a study of beta chain features in type 1 diabetes. Study results and limitations: TCRB CDR3 length was moderately but significantly reduced in all four CD4+ subsets of Type 1 diabetes patients. For patients, the naive, central memory and Treg TCRB repertoires appeared more alike than for healthy donors.

The TCR sequence derives from a man between 18 and 29 years old in good health. The V gene is TRBV5-1, the J gene TRBJ1-3; tentatively, D is TRBD1 (5 bases). Sequencing was carried out using central memory CD4+ T cells from blood. CDR3: CASSRGDGSGNTIYF. DNA for the CDR3: TGCGCCAGCAGCCGGGGGGATGGGTCTGGAAACACCATATATTTT.